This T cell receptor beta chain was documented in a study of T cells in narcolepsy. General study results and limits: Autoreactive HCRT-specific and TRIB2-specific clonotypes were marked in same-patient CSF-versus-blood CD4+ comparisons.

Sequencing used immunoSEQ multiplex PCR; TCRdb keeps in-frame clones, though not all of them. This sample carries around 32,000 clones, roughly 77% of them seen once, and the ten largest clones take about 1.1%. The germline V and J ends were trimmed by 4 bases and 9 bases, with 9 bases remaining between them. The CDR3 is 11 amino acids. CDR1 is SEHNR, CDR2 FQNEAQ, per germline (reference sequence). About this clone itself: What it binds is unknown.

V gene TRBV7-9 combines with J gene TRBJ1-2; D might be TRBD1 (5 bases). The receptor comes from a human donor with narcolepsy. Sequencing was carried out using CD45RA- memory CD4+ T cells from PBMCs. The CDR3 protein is CASSWGPRYTF. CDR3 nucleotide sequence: TGTGCCAGCAGCTGGGGACCACGCTACACCTTC.